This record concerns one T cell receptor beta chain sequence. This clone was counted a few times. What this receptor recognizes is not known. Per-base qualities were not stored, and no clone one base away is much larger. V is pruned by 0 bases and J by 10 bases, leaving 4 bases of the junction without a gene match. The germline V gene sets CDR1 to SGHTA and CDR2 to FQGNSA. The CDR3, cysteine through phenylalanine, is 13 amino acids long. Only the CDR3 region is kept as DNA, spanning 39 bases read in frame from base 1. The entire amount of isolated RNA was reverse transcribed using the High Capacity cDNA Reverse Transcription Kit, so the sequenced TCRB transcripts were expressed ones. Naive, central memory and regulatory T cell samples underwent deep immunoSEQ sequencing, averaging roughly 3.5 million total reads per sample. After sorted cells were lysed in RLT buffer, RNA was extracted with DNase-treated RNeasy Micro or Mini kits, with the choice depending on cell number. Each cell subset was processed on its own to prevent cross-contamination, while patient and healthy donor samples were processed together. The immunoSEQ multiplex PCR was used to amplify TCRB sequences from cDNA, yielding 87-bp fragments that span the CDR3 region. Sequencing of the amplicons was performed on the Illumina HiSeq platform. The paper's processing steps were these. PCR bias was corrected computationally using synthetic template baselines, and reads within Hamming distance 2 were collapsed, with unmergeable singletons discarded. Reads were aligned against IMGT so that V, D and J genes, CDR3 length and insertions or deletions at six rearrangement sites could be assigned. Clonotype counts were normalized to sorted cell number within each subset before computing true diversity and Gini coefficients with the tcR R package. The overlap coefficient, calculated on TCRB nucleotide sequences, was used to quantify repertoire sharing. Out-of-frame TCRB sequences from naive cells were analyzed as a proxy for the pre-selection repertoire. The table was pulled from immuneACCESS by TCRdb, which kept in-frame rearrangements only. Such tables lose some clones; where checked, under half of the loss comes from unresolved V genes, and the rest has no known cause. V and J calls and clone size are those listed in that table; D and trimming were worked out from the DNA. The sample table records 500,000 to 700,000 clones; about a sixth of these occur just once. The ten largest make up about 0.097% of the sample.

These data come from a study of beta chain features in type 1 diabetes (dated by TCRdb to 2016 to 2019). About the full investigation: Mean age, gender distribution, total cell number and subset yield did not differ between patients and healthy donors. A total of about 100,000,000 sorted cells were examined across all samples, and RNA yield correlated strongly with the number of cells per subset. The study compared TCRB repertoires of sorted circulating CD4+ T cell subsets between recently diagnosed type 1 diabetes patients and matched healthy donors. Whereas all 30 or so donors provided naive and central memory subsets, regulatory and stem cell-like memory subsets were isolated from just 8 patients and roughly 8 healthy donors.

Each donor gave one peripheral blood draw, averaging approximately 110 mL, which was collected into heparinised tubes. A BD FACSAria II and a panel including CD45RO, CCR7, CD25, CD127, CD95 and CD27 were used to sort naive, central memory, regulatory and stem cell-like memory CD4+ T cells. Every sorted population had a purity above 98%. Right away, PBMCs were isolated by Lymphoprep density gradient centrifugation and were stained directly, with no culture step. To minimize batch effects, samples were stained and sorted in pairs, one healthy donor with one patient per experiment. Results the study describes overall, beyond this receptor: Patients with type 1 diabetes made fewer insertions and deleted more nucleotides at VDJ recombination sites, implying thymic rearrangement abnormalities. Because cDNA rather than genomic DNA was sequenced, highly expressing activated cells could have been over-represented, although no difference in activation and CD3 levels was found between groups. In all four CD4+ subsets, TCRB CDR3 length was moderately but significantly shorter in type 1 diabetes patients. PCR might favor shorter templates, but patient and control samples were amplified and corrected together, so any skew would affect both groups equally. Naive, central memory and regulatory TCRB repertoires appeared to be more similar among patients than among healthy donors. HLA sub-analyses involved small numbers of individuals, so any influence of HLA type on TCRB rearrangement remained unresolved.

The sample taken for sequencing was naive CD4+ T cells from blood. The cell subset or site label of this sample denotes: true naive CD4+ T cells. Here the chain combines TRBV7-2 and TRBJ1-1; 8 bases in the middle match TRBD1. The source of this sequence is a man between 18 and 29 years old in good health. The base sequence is TGTGCCAGCAGCTTAGCCAGGGGGCAGACAGCTTTCTTT. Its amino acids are CASSLARGQTAFF.